A selection of T cell receptor beta chains follows, all from one sample in a study of identical twins. One entry per CDR3 protein, called by TCRdb with MiXCR from the 5' RACE reads. The sample lists some 600,000 distinct CDR3 sequences, about 7% occurring once. The sample was also reused in another study, on yellow fever vaccine responses in identical twins.

Sequencing was done on a sample of PBMCs. The receptors shown here come from a woman between 18 and 30 years old in good health. The CDR3 runs from the conserved cysteine through the conserved F or W. Each record gives: D gene, V gene, clone size, J gene, CDR3 protein, CDR3 DNA. The D gene is left open where the match is weak. Part of the rows lack a size; the others show once, few, many or a class for expanded clones.

d_gene: TRBD1
v_gene: TRBV5-1
abundance: many
j_gene: TRBJ1-4
CDR3aa: CASSSSGTARANEKLFF
CDR3nt: TGCGCCAGCAGCTCATCCGGGACAGCTAGAGCTAATGAAAAACTGTTTTTT

d_gene: -
v_gene: TRBV5-1
abundance: many
j_gene: TRBJ1-2
CDR3aa: CASSLFAASYGYTF
CDR3nt: TGCGCCAGCAGCTTGTTCGCAGCGAGCTATGGCTACACCTTC

d_gene: -
v_gene: TRBV6-2/TRBV6-3
abundance: -
j_gene: TRBJ2-2
CDR3aa: CASSYYEGSGELFF
CDR3nt: TGTGCCAGCAGTTACTATGAGGGATCCGGGGAGCTGTTTTTT

d_gene: -
v_gene: TRBV7-9
abundance: many
j_gene: TRBJ2-1
CDR3aa: CASSSGSLALLYNEQFF
CDR3nt: TGTGCCAGCAGCTCAGGGTCCCTAGCGCTACTCTACAATGAGCAGTTCTTC

d_gene: TRBD2
v_gene: TRBV29-1
abundance: few
j_gene: TRBJ2-5
CDR3aa: CSVEGREGAETQYF
CDR3nt: TGCAGCGTTGAGGGGCGGGAGGGCGCGGAGACCCAGTACTTC

d_gene: -
v_gene: TRBV6-1
abundance: many
j_gene: TRBJ1-4
CDR3aa: CASSNLGREKLFF
CDR3nt: TGTGCCAGCAGCAACCTGGGGCGCGAAAAACTGTTTTTT

d_gene: -
v_gene: TRBV20-1
abundance: few
j_gene: TRBJ2-3
CDR3aa: CSARTPARVSTDTQYF
CDR3nt: TGCAGTGCTAGAACCCCGGCTAGGGTTAGCACAGATACGCAGTATTTT

d_gene: TRBD1
v_gene: TRBV5-1
abundance: many
j_gene: TRBJ1-3
CDR3aa: CASSLRDSGNTIYF
CDR3nt: TGCGCCAGCAGCTTGAGGGACAGTGGAAACACCATATATTTT

d_gene: -
v_gene: TRBV11-2
abundance: -
j_gene: TRBJ2-1
CDR3aa: CASSYLQGGGKGEQFF
CDR3nt: TGTGCCAGCAGCTACCTACAGGGTGGGGGAAAGGGTGAGCAGTTCTTC

d_gene: -
v_gene: TRBV5-1
abundance: few
j_gene: TRBJ1-2
CDR3aa: CASSDTNNYGYTF
CDR3nt: TGCGCCAGCAGCGACACAAATAACTATGGCTACACCTTC

d_gene: -
v_gene: TRBV11-1
abundance: many
j_gene: TRBJ1-1
CDR3aa: CASSLLYSWFGSRNTEAFF
CDR3nt: TGTGCCAGCAGCTTATTATATTCCTGGTTCGGCAGCAGGAACACTGAAGCTTTCTTT